This TCR beta chain is from a study of shared clonotypes between healthy human individuals. Study-wide findings and caveats: A handful of donors showed sharing of around 5% of naive CD4 clonotypes.

Concerning this clone: Antigen specificity is unknown.

CD4+ cells were split into CD45RA+ naive and CD45RA-negative memory subsets. Only in-frame clones appear in the TCRdb table, and some are missing; sequencing was by immunoSEQ multiplex PCR. The table includes some 2 million clones, about 95% detected once. The V gene's germline CDR1 is SNHLY and CDR2 FYNNEI. This CDR3 region has 11 residues. V was pared by 8 bases and J by 3 bases, with 7 bases between. The J gene is TRBJ1-2, the V gene TRBV2; a weak D match, TRBD1 (5 bases). Sequencing used naive CD4+ T cells sorted from blood. Subset: CD45RA+ positively selected. This receptor was taken from a young man in good health. The CDR3 region has the DNA TGTGCCAGCGGGACCGACTATGGCTACACCTTC. This encodes CASGTDYGYTF.